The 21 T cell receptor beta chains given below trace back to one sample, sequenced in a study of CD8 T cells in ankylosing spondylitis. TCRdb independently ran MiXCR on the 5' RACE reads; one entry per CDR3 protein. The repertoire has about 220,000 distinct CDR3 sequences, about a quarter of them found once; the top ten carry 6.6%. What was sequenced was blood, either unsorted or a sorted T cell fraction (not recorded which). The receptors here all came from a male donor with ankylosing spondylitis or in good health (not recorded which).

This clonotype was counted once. CDR3 protein: CASSLGNGFDTQYF. The CDR3 DNA is TGCGCCAGCAGCTTGGGAAACGGGTTTGATACGCAGTATTTT. The chain recombines TRBV5-1 with TRBJ2-3; D not certain. Germline loops: CDR1 SGHRS, CDR2 YFSETQ. The CDR3 extends over 14 amino acids. Between the trimmed V and J ends, which lost 0 bases and 6 bases, there was a span of 11 bases.

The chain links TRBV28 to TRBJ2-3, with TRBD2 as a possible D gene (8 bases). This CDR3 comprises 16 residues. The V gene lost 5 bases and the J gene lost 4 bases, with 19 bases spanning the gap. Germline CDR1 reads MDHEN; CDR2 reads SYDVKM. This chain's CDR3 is CASSGTRGLASDTQYF. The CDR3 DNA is TGTGCCAGCAGTGGGACTAGGGGGCTGGCATCAGATACGCAGTATTTT.

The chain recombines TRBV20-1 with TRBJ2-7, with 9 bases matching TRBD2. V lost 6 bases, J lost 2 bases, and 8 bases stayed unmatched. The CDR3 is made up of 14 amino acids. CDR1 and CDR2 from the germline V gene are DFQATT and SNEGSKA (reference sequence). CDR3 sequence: CSAAKTSGTYEQYF. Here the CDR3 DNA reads TGCAGTGCCGCGAAGACTAGCGGAACCTACGAGCAGTACTTC.

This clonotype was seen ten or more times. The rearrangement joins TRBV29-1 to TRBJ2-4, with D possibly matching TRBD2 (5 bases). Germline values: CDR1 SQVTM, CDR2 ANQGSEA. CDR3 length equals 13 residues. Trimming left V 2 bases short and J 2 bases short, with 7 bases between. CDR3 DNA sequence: TGCAGCGTTGAAAGAGGGTCCAAAAACATTCAGTACTTC. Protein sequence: CSVERGSKNIQYF.

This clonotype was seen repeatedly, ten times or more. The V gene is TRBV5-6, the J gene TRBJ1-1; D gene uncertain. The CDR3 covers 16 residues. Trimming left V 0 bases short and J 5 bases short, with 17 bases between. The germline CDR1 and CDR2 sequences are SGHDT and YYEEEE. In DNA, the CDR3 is TGTGCCAGCAGCTTGGGCCGGGGTAGTGGTCCGACTGAAGCTTTCTTT. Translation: CASSLGRGSGPTEAFF.

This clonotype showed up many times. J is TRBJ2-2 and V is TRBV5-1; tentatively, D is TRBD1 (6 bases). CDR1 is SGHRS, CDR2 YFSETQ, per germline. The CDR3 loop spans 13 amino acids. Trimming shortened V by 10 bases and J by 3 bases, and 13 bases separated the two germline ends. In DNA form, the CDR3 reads TGCGCCGCCAGGGGAGACTACACCGGGGAGCTGTTTTTT. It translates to CAARGDYTGELFF. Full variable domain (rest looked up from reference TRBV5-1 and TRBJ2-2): KAGVTQTPRYLIKTRGQQVTLSCSPISGHRSVSWYQQTPGQGLQFLFEYFSETQRNKGNFPGRFSGRQFSNSRSEMNVSTLELGDSALYLCAARGDYTGELFFGEGSRLTVL.

This CDR3 is CSAIAGADTQYF. The DNA of the CDR3 is TGCAGTGCAATAGCGGGCGCAGATACGCAGTATTTT. The chain is built from TRBV20-1 and TRBJ2-3, with 7 bases identical to TRBD2. V dropped 6 bases and J dropped 4; count of bases not matched to a gene: 4. The CDR3 spans 12 residues. The germline gives CDR1 DFQATT, CDR2 SNEGSKA (reference sequence).

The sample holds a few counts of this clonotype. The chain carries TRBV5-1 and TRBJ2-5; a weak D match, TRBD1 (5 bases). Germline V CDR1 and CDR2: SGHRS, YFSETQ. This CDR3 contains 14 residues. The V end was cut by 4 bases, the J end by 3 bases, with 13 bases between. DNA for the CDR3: TGCGCCAGCAGCCAAATGGGGCGGAAAGAGACCCAGTACTTC. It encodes CASSQMGRKETQYF.

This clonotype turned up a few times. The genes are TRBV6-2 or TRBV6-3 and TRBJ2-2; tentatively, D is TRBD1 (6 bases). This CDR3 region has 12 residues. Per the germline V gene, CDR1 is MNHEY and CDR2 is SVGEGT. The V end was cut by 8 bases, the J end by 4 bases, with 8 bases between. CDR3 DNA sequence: TGTGCCAGCTGGACAGTCACCGGGGAGCTGTTTTTT. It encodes CASWTVTGELFF.

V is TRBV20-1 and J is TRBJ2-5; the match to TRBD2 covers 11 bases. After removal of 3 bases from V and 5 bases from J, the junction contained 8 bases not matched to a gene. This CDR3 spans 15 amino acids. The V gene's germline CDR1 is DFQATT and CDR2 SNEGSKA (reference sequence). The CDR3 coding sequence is TGCAGTGCTAGTAGCGGGAGGGCGTCTTTGGAGACCCAGTACTTC. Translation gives CSASSGRASLETQYF.

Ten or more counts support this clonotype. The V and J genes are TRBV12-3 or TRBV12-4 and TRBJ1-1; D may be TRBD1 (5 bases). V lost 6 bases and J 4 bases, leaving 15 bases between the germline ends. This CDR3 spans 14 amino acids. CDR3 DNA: TGTGCCAGCAGAACCTCGGGACGAGGCACTGAAGCTTTCTTT. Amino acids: CASRTSGRGTEAFF.

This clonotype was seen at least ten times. CDR3 nucleotide sequence: TGCAGCGTTGCCGGGACTACCAATGAGCAGTTCTTC. Its protein is CSVAGTTNEQFF. The rearrangement links TRBV29-1 to TRBJ2-1; the match to TRBD2 covers 7 bases. Germline CDR1 reads SQVTM; CDR2 reads ANQGSEA. The CDR3 covers 12 residues. V was pared by 4 bases and J by 6 bases, with 3 bases of the junction left unmatched.

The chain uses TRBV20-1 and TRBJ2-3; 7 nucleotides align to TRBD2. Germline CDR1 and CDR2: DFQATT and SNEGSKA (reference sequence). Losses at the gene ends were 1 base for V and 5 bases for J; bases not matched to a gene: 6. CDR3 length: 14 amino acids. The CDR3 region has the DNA TGCAGTGCTAGAGGGGGCGGGAGATTAGATACGCAGTATTTT. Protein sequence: CSARGGGRLDTQYF.

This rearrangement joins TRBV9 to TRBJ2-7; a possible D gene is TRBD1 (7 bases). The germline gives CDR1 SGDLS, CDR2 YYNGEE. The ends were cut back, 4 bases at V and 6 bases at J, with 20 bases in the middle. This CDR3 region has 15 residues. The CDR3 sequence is CASSQGGSRDGEQYF. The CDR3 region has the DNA TGTGCCAGCAGCCAGGGGGGCTCCAGGGACGGCGAGCAGTACTTC.

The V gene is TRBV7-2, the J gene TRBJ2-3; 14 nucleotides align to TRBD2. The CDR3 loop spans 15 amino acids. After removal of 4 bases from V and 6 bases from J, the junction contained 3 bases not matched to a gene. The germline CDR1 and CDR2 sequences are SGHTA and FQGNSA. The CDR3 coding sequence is TGTGCCAGCAGCTGGACTAGCGGGAGGATTGATACGCAGTATTTT. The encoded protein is CASSWTSGRIDTQYF. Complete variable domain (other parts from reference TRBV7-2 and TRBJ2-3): GAGVSQSPSNKVTEKGKDVELRCDPISGHTALYWYRQSLGQGLEFLIYFQGNSAPDKSGLPSDRFSAERTGGSVSTLTIQRTQQEDSAVYLCASSWTSGRIDTQYFGPGTRLTVL.

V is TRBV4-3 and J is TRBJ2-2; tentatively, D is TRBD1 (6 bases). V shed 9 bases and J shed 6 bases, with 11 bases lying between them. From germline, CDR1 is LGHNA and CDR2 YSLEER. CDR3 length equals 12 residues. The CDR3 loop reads CASQGSAGELFF. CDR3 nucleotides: TGCGCCAGTCAGGGGTCCGCCGGGGAGCTGTTTTTT.

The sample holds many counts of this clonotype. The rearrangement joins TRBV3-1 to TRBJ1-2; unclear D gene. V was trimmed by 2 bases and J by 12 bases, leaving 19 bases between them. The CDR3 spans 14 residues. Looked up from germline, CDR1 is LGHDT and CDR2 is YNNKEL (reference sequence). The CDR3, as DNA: TGTGCCAGCAGCCAACCTATCGGCGGGGTTATGCACACCTTC. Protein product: CASSQPIGGVMHTF.

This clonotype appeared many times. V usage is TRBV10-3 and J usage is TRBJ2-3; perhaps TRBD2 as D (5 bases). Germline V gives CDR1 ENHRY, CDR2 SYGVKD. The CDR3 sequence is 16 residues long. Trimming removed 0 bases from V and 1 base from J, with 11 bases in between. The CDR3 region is CAISESMGSGTDTQYF. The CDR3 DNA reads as TGTGCCATCAGTGAGTCGATGGGTAGCGGCACAGATACGCAGTATTTT.

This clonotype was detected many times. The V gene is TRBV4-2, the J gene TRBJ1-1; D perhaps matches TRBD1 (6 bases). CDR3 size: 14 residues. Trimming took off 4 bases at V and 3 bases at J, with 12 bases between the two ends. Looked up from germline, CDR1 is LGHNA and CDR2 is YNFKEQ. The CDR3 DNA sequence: TGTGCCAGCAGCCTTCGACAGGATTACACTGAAGCTTTCTTT. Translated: CASSLRQDYTEAFF.

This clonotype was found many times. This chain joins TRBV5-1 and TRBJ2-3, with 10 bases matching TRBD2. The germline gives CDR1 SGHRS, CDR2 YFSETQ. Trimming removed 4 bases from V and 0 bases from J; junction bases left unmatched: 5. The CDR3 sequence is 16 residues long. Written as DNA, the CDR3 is TGCGCCAGCAGCCTGGAAGCGGGAGGGAGCACAGATACGCAGTATTTT. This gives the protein CASSLEAGGSTDTQYF.

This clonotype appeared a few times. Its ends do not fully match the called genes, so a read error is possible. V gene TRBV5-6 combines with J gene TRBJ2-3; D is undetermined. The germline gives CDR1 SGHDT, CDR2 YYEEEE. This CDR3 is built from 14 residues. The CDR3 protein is CAISSGLGTDTQYF. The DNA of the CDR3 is TGTGCCATCAGCTCCGGGCTAGGCACAGATACGCAGTATTTT.